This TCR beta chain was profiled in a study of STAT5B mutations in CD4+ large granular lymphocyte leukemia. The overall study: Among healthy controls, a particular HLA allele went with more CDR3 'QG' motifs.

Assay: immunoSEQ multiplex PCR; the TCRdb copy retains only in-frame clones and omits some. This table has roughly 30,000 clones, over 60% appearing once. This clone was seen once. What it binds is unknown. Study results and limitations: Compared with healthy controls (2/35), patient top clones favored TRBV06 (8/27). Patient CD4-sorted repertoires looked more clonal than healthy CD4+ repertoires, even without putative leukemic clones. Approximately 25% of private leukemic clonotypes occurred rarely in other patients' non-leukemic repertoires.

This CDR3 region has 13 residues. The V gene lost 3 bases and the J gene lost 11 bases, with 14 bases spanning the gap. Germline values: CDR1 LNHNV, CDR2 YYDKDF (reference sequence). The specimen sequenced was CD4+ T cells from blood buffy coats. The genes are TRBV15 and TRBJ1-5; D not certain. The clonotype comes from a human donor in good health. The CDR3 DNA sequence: TGTGCCACCAGCAGCTCCCCCTCCGAGGCCCAGCATTTT. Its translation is CATSSSPSEAQHF.